This passage covers 6 T cell receptor beta chains from one sample sequenced in a study of blood T cell repertoires in COVID-19. TCRdb's table, derived via immunoSEQ multiplex PCR, lists solely in-frame clones and lacks some. The sample records 150,000 to 200,000 clones, more than 65% being singletons. Sequenced: peripheral blood. These TCRs come from a human donor with acute or convalescent COVID-19. The donor label of this sample is uncertain.

This chain uses TRBV20-1 with TRBJ2-5, with 7 bases aligning to TRBD2. With V trimmed by 7 bases and J by 2 bases, 25 bases remained unmatched. The CDR3 loop spans 19 amino acids. Germline V gives CDR1 DFQATT, CDR2 SNEGSKA (reference sequence). DNA of the CDR3: TGCAGTGTTAGTGGGGATAAGGAATGGGGGGGATTCATTCAAGAGACCCAGTACTTC. Amino acid sequence: CSVSGDKEWGGFIQETQYF.

This chain's CDR3 is CASSRQVPTNSPLHF. In nucleotides, the CDR3 is TGTGCCAGCAGCCGACAGGTTCCGACTAATTCACCCCTCCACTTT. This chain uses TRBV27 with TRBJ1-6; D possibly corresponds to TRBD1 (6 bases). Germline V gene lookup returns CDR1 MNHEY and CDR2 SMNVEV (reference sequence). This CDR3 has 15 residues. Trimming took 6 bases from V and 6 from J, leaving 15 bases between them.

V and J are TRBV5-1 and TRBJ1-2; 10 nucleotides align to TRBD1. J was trimmed by 6 bases and V by 4 bases; bases with no gene match: 9. This CDR3 is built from 15 residues. Germline V gene lookup returns CDR1 SGHRS and CDR2 YFSETQ. CDR3 DNA sequence: TGCGCCAGCAGCCTGACAGGGGGCAGGGATGATGGCTACACCTTC. Amino acid sequence: CASSLTGGRDDGYTF.

In this sample, this clone turned up once. The rearrangement links TRBV11-2 to TRBJ2-3, with D uncertain. Germline lookup yields CDR1 SGHAT and CDR2 FQNNGV. There are 16 residues in the CDR3. The V and J ends lost 5 bases and 0 bases respectively, with 15 bases between them. CDR3 protein: CASSPLGGQSTDTQYF. The CDR3 DNA sequence: TGTGCCAGCAGCCCGCTCGGCGGTCAAAGCACAGATACGCAGTATTTT.

This chain connects TRBV7-6 to TRBJ2-1; D not resolved. V was clipped by 3 bases and J by 8 bases, with 5 bases between them. This CDR3 contains 11 residues. Germline loops: CDR1 SGHVS, CDR2 FNYEAQ. CDR3 protein: CASSFGDEQFF. The CDR3 nucleotides read TGTGCCAGCAGCTTCGGTGATGAGCAGTTCTTC. Looking up the rest from reference TRBV7-6 and TRBJ2-1 gives the full variable domain: GAGVSQSPRYKVTKRGQDVALRCDPISGHVSLYWYRQALGQGPEFLTYFNYEAQQDKSGLPNDRFSAERPEGSISTLTIQRTEQRDSAMYRCASSFGDEQFFGPGTRLTVL.

This clone was recorded once. The chain has TRBV9 and TRBJ1-2; 7 bases are a match to TRBD1. The CDR3 has 13 amino acids. The J segment lost 4 bases and the V segment lost 4 bases, leaving 4 bases of the junction unmatched. Germline CDR1 SGDLS, CDR2 YYNGEE. CDR3 loop: CASSRPGGYGYTF. The CDR3, as DNA: TGTGCCAGCAGCCGTCCAGGGGGCTATGGCTACACCTTC. The complete variable domain, with remaining parts taken from reference TRBV9 and TRBJ1-2, reads DSGVTQTPKHLITATGQRVTLRCSPRSGDLSVYWYQQSLDQGLQFLIQYYNGEERAKGNILERFSAQQFPDLHSELNLSSLELGDSALYFCASSRPGGYGYTFGSGTRLTVV.